Listed here is a single TCR beta chain. These data belong to a study of blood T cell repertoires in COVID-19. Looking at the study overall: Acute and convalescent COVID-19 specimens originated in the United States, Italy and Spain. In each case, the material was cDNA or gDNA derived from T cells, B-cell-depleted T cells, or PBMCs.

The ends were cut back, 2 bases at V and 7 bases at J, with 13 bases in the middle. This CDR3 has 14 amino acids. The germline gives CDR1 SGHTS, CDR2 YDEGEE. Study processing details: Amplified reference gene primers provided the basis for estimating nucleated cell counts. Here immunoSEQ multiplex PCR was the method, and the copy in TCRdb shows in-frame clones only, minus some. V and J calls and clone size are given by that table; D and trimming were obtained from the DNA. Counted here are approximately 72,000 clones, about 85% occurring once; the ten biggest clones make up approximately 35%. Sequencing was done on a sample of peripheral blood. The source is a woman aged 80 or older with active or convalescent COVID-19. This chain joins TRBV5-8 and TRBJ1-5; D not resolved. The CDR3 bases are TGTGCCAGCAGCTTACCATGGGGAGACCAGCCCCAGCATTTT. It codes for CASSLPWGDQPQHF.